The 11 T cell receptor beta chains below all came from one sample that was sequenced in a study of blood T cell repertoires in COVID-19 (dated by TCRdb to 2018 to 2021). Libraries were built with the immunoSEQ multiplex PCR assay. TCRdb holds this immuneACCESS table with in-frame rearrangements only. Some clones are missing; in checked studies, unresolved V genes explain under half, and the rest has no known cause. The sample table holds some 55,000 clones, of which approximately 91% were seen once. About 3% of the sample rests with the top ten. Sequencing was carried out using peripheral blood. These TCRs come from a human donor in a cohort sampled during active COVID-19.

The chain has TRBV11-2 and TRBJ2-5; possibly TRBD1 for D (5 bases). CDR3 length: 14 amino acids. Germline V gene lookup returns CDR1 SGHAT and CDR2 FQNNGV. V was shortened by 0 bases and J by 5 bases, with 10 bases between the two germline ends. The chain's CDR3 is CASSLESGLETQYF. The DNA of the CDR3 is TGTGCCAGCAGCTTAGAGTCAGGGTTGGAGACCCAGTACTTC. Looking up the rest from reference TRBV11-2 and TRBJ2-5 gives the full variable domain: EAGVAQSPRYKIIEKRQSVAFWCNPISGHATLYWYQQILGQGPKLLIQFQNNGVVDDSQLPKDRFSAERLKGVDSTLKIQPAKLEDSAVYLCASSLESGLETQYFGPGTRLLVL.

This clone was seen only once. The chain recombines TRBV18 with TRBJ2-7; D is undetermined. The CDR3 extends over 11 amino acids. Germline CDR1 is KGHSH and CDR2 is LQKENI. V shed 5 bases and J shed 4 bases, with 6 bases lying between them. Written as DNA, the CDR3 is TGTGCCAGCTCAACCGGGTACGAGCAGTACGTC. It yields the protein CASSTGYEQYV.

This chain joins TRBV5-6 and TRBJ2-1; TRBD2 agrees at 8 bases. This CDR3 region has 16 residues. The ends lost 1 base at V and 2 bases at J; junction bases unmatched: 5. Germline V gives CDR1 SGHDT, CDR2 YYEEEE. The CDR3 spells CASSLFAGGPYNEQFF. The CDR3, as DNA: TGTGCCAGCAGCTTGTTCGCGGGGGGCCCCTACAATGAGCAGTTCTTC.

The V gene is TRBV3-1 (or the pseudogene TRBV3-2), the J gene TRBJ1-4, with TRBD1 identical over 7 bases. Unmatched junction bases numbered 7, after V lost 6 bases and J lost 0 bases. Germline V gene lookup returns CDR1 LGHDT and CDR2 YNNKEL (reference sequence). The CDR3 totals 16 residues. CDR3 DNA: TGTGCCAGCAGGCCCAGGACAGGCCCAACTAATGAAAAACTGTTTTTT. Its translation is CASRPRTGPTNEKLFF.

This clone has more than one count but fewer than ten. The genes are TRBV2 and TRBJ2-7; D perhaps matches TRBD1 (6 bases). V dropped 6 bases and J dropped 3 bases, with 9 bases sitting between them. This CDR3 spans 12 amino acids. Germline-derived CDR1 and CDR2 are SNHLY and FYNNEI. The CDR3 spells CASSPQGYEQYF. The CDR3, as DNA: TGTGCCAGCAGCCCACAGGGCTACGAGCAGTACTTC.

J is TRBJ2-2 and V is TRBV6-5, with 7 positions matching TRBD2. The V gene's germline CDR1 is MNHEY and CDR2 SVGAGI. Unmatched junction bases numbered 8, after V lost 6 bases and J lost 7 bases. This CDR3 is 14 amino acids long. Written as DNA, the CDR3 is TGTGCCAGCAGGCCGACACGCGGGAGCGGGGAGCTGTTTTTT. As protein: CASRPTRGSGELFF.

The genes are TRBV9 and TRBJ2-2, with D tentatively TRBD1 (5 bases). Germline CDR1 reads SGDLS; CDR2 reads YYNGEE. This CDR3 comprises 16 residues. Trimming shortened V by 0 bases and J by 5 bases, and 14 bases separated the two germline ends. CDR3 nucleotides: TGTGCCAGCAGCGTAGAGGGGATGAGCGTGACCGGGGAGCTGTTTTTT. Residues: CASSVEGMSVTGELFF.

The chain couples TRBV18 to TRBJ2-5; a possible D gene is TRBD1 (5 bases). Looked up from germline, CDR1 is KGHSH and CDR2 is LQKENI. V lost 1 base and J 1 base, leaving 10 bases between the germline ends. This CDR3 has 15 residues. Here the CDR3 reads CASSPQGIGQETQYF. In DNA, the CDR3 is TGTGCCAGCTCACCACAGGGGATTGGCCAAGAGACCCAGTACTTC.

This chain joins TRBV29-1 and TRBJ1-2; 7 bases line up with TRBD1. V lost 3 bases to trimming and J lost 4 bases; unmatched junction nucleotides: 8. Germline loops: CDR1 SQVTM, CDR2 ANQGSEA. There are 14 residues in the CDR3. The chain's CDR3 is CSVDRDSPGYGYTF. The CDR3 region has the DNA TGCAGCGTTGACCGGGACAGCCCGGGCTATGGCTACACCTTC.

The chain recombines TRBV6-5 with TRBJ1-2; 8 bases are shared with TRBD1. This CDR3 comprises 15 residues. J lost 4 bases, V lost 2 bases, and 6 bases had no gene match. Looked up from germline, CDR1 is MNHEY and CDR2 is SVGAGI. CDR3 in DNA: TGTGCCAGCAGTTACGAAAGGACAGGGACCTATGGCTACACCTTC. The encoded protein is CASSYERTGTYGYTF.

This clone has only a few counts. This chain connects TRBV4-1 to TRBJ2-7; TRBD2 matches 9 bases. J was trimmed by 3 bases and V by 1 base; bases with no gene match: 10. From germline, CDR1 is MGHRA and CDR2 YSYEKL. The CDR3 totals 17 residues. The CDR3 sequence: CASSQVFGGRAVYEQYF. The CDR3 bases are TGCGCCAGCAGCCAAGTCTTTGGCGGGAGGGCGGTCTACGAGCAGTACTTC.